The 12 T cell receptor beta chains below were found in one sample sequenced in a study of cytomegalovirus exposure and HLA in healthy donors. Both 60 Vbeta primers and 13 Jbeta primers went into the PCR. Profiled with immunoSEQ multiplex PCR; TCRdb holds only in-frame clones, not every one. This sample carries roughly 34,000 clones, over 60% of them seen once, and the ten largest clones take over 9%. The sequenced sample consisted of PBMCs. These receptors all come from a man aged 35 to 55 in good health and CMV-seropositive.

This clone has just one count. The CDR3: CASSPGQGPYF. In DNA, the CDR3 is TGTGCCAGCAGCCCAGGACAGGGCCCGTATTTT. The chain links TRBV11-2 to TRBJ2-3; 8 nucleotides align to TRBD1. The CDR3 runs 11 residues. Losses at the gene ends were 5 bases for V and 14 bases for J; bases not matched to a gene: 6. The V gene's germline CDR1 is SGHAT and CDR2 FQNNGV.

The chain couples TRBV5-1 to TRBJ2-4; 7 bases are shared with TRBD1. This CDR3 spans 14 amino acids. Germline V gene lookup returns CDR1 SGHRS and CDR2 YFSETQ. V trimming: 0 bases; J trimming: 8 bases; junction bases outside the gene matches: 5. The CDR3 nucleotides are TGCGCCAGCAGCTTGGAAGGGGGCTCAGACATTCAGTACTTC. The encoded protein is CASSLEGGSDIQYF.

The rearrangement joins TRBV19 to TRBJ1-1; 7 bases fit TRBD1. Germline CDR1 reads LNHDA; CDR2 reads SQIVND (reference sequence). The CDR3 length is 16 residues. The ends lost 1 base at V and 0 bases at J; junction bases unmatched: 5. The CDR3 reads CASSIARQGLNTEAFF. For the CDR3, the DNA is TGTGCCAGTAGTATAGCCCGACAGGGTCTGAACACTGAAGCTTTCTTT.

The chain has TRBV6-1 and TRBJ1-5, with a possible D match to TRBD1 (6 bases). This CDR3 is built from 15 residues. Looked up from germline, CDR1 is MNHNS and CDR2 is SASEGT. V lost 3 bases and J 4 bases, leaving 13 bases between the germline ends. CDR3 sequence: CASSDIVGGNQPQHF. CDR3 DNA: TGTGCCAGCAGTGATATTGTAGGGGGAAATCAGCCCCAGCATTTT.

The J gene is TRBJ2-2, the V gene TRBV5-1, with TRBD1 as a possible D gene (6 bases). This CDR3 is built from 15 residues. CDR1 and CDR2 (germline): SGHRS, YFSETQ. Deletions cut 3 bases from V and 0 bases from J, with 9 bases between. Here the CDR3 reads CASSYREPNTGELFF. In nucleotides, the CDR3 is TGCGCCAGCAGCTACAGGGAACCGAACACCGGGGAGCTGTTTTTT.

This chain joins TRBV29-1 and TRBJ1-1; no firm D call. V dropped 7 bases and J dropped 4 bases, with 13 bases sitting between them. In germline, CDR1 is SQVTM, CDR2 ANQGSEA. This CDR3 region has 12 residues. The CDR3 loop is CSARRGITEAFF. The CDR3 region has the DNA TGCAGCGCTCGCCGGGGAATCACTGAAGCTTTCTTT. Looking up the rest from reference TRBV29-1 and TRBJ1-1 gives the full variable domain: SAVISQKPSRDICQRGTSLTIQCQVDSQVTMMFWYRQQPGQSLTLIATANQGSEATYESGFVIDKFPISRPNLTFSTLTVSNMSPEDSSIYLCSARRGITEAFFGQGTRLTVV.

This clone occurred once. The chain combines TRBV27 with TRBJ2-5; 7 nucleotides line up with TRBD1. V lost 7 bases, J lost 5 bases, and 13 bases stayed unmatched. This CDR3 region has 15 residues. Per the germline V gene, CDR1 is MNHEY and CDR2 is SMNVEV (reference sequence). The CDR3 reads CASMTGSTWGETQYF. CDR3 coding DNA: TGTGCCAGCATGACAGGGTCCACATGGGGCGAGACCCAGTACTTC.

The rearrangement uses TRBV2 and TRBJ2-6; 7 bases fit TRBD1. The V segment lost 3 bases and the J segment 0 bases; nucleotides outside the gene matches: 5. The CDR3 is made up of 17 amino acids. Germline CDR1 and CDR2: SNHLY and FYNNEI. The CDR3 region has the DNA TGTGCCAGCAGTGAGGACAGGCGACTCTCTGGGGCCAACGTCCTGACTTTC. Translation: CASSEDRRLSGANVLTF. The full variable domain, its missing parts supplied by reference TRBV2 and TRBJ2-6, is EPEVTQTPSHQVTQMGQEVILRCVPISNHLYFYWYRQILGQKVEFLVSFYNNEISEKSEIFDDQFSVERPDGSNFTLKIRSTKLEDSAMYFCASSEDRRLSGANVLTFGAGSRLTVL.

This rearrangement joins TRBV7-2 to TRBJ2-3; D uncertain. The ends were cut back, 2 bases at V and 5 bases at J, with 2 bases in the middle. CDR1 and CDR2 from the germline V gene are SGHTA and FQGNSA. The CDR3 spans 11 residues. CDR3 sequence reads: CASSLQDTQYF. CDR3 sequence (DNA): TGTGCCAGCAGCTTACAAGATACGCAGTATTTT. The whole variable domain, filled in from reference TRBV7-2 and TRBJ2-3, reads GAGVSQSPSNKVTEKGKDVELRCDPISGHTALYWYRQSLGQGLEFLIYFQGNSAPDKSGLPSDRFSAERTGGSVSTLTIQRTQQEDSAVYLCASSLQDTQYFGPGTRLTVL.

The rearrangement links TRBV5-1 to TRBJ2-5; 7 nucleotides line up with TRBD2. Germline CDR1 and CDR2: SGHRS and YFSETQ. The CDR3 is made up of 14 amino acids. V lost 0 bases and J lost 5; bases outside the gene matches: 4. The CDR3 DNA follows: TGCGCCAGCAGCTTGGCGGGGGGTTCGGAGACCCAGTACTTC. It yields the protein CASSLAGGSETQYF. The full variable domain, its missing parts supplied by reference TRBV5-1 and TRBJ2-5, is KAGVTQTPRYLIKTRGQQVTLSCSPISGHRSVSWYQQTPGQGLQFLFEYFSETQRNKGNFPGRFSGRQFSNSRSEMNVSTLELGDSALYLCASSLAGGSETQYFGPGTRLLVL.

This chain joins TRBV18 and TRBJ1-2; D call uncertain. Germline V gene sequence: CDR1 KGHSH, CDR2 LQKENI. Trimming took 4 bases from V and 6 from J, leaving 18 bases between them. The CDR3 sequence is 15 residues long. CDR3 coding DNA: TGTGCCAGCTCACTCTCGACGGCCGGTCAGGATGGCTACACCTTC. Its protein is CASSLSTAGQDGYTF.

Comment on this clone: Distinct nucleotide sequences in the sample also encode this CDR3. The J gene is TRBJ2-1, the V gene TRBV9, with 10 bases that match TRBD2. The V gene end was trimmed by 4 bases and the J gene end by 0 bases; junction bases not matched to a gene: 4. The CDR3 loop spans 16 amino acids. Germline V CDR1 and CDR2: SGDLS, YYNGEE. The CDR3: CASSPPSGGSYNEQFF. The CDR3 DNA reads as TGTGCCAGCAGCCCTCCTAGCGGGGGCTCCTACAATGAGCAGTTCTTC.